This TCR beta chain emerged from a study of T cell responses to AZD1222 COVID-19 vaccine. Notes on the study in general: Close to half of all spike-specific TCRs reportedly target regions of the variants that are unmutated. Increased Spike-specific TCR breadth and depth were observed after two AZD1222 doses. Just 5 to 7 AZD1222 recipients were seropositive at baseline. A mostly white British donor set with more females was recruited, and clonal diversity was possibly underestimated.

Concerning this clone itself: The antigen is not known.

There are 14 residues in the CDR3. Trimming cost V 4 bases and J 7 bases, with 16 bases left between them. CDR1 is KGHSH and CDR2 is LQKENI in the germline V gene. The assay was immunoSEQ multiplex PCR, and TCRdb's table has in-frame clones only and misses some. The repertoire includes roughly 170,000 clones, 94% of them detected once, and about 1.5% sits in the top ten. The V and J genes are TRBV18 and TRBJ2-5, with D possibly matching TRBD2 (6 bases). The starting material was peripheral blood, obtained 28 days after the second AZD1222 dose. This clonotype was sampled from an adult who received the AZD1222 COVID-19 vaccine. The CDR3 DNA reads TGTGCCAGCTCACTTCTAGACGCGGAGGGGACCCAGTACTTC. It translates to CASSLLDAEGTQYF.